The entry below gives a single T cell receptor (beta chain) sequence along with its context. Its target is unknown. The PCR made use of 60 Vbeta and 13 Jbeta primers. Per the authors' pipeline: A later analysis counted about 80 million unique TCR beta chains, some 12 million shared. Assay used: immunoSEQ multiplex PCR; TCRdb lists only in-frame clones, some missing. V, J and clone size are taken as reported in that table, and D and trimming were inferred from the DNA itself. The table includes 200,000 or so clones, about four fifths detected once. The entry originates in a study of cytomegalovirus exposure and HLA in healthy donors. Germline V gives CDR1 GTSNPN, CDR2 SVGIG (reference sequence). The ends lost 5 bases at V and 2 bases at J; junction bases unmatched: 11. CDR3 length: 16 residues. Whole-study findings and limits: Researchers reported in a later analysis that common viral pathogens appeared linked to several top clusters. There were under 200 TCR beta chains listed as cytomegalovirus-associated. The Asian-associated ancestry cluster reportedly had fewer N-insertions than the approximately 610-donor mean in a later analysis.

Material: PBMCs. This sequence originates from a boy younger than 18 in good health and CMV-seronegative. The chain uses TRBV30 and TRBJ2-2; 7 nucleotides align to TRBD2. CDR3: CAWEEGGRGNTGELFF. Written as DNA, the CDR3 is TGTGCCTGGGAAGAGGGTGGGAGGGGAAACACCGGGGAGCTGTTTTTT.